One T cell receptor (beta chain) is described in this entry. Its antigen is unknown. The sample comes from a study of T cells in localized non-small cell lung cancer. Study conclusions and caveats: Median around 60 top-100 tumor clones were shared with paired adjacent lung. The highest T cell clonality was in uninvolved adjacent lung, above tumor.

The CDR3 runs 13 residues. Germline assignment: CDR1 MRHNA and CDR2 SNTAGT. V gave up 3 bases and J gave up 8 bases; unmatched junction bases: 4. Data came from immunoSEQ multiplex PCR; TCRdb stores just in-frame clones and leaves some out. The table has more than 100,000 clones, 89% seen once. The sequences come from peripheral blood, collected before any cancer treatment. The chain couples TRBV6-4 to TRBJ1-2; 9 nucleotides match TRBD1. The receptor was isolated from a female donor aged 60 or older with stage I lung adenocarcinoma. In nucleotides, the CDR3 is TGTGCCAGCAGTGAGGGACAGGGTTTGGGCTACACCTTC. This translates into CASSEGQGLGYTF.